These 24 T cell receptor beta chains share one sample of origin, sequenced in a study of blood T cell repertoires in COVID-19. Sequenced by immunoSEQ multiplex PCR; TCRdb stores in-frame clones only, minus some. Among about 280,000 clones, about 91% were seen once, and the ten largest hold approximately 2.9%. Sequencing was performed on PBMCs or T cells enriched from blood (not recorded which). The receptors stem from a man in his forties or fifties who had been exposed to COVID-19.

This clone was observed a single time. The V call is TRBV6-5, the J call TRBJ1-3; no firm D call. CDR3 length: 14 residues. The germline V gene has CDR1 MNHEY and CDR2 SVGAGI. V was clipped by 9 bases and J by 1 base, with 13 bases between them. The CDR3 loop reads CASKRGSSGNTIYF. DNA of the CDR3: TGTGCCAGTAAAAGAGGTTCTTCTGGAAACACCATATATTTT.

The CDR3 loop reads CASSETGGAHSYEQYF. The CDR3 bases are TGTGCCAGCAGTGAAACTGGGGGCGCGCACTCCTACGAGCAGTACTTC. This chain links TRBV6-1 with TRBJ2-7, with D maybe TRBD1 (6 bases). Germline lookup yields CDR1 MNHNS and CDR2 SASEGT. This CDR3 has 16 residues. Trimming cost V 2 bases and J 0 bases, with 14 bases left between them.

DNA of the CDR3: TGCGCCAGCAGCTTGGAAGACAGGGCCTCAGATACGCAGTATTTT. This translates into CASSLEDRASDTQYF. The chain couples TRBV5-1 to TRBJ2-3, with 7 bases lining up with TRBD1. The ends lost 0 bases at V and 4 bases at J; junction bases unmatched: 5. This CDR3 is 15 amino acids long. The germline V gene encodes CDR1 SGHRS and CDR2 YFSETQ.

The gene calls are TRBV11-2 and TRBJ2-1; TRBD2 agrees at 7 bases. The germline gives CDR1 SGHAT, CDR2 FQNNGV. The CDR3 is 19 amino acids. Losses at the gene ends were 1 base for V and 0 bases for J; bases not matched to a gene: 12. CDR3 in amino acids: CASSLVSGVGLNSYNEQFF. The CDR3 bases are TGTGCCAGCAGCTTAGTGTCGGGAGTGGGACTAAACTCCTACAATGAGCAGTTCTTC.

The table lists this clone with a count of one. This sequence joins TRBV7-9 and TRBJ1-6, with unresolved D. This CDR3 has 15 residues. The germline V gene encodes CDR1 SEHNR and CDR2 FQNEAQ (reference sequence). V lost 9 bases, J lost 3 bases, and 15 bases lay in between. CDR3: CASQRGGDYNSPLHF. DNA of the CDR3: TGTGCCAGTCAGCGTGGAGGAGACTATAATTCACCCCTCCACTTT. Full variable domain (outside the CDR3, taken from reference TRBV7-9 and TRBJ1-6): DTGVSQNPRHKITKRGQNVTFRCDPISEHNRLYWYRQTLGQGPEFLTYFQNEAQLEKSRLLSDRFSAERPKGSFSTLEIQRTEQGDSAMYLCASQRGGDYNSPLHFGNGTRLTVT.

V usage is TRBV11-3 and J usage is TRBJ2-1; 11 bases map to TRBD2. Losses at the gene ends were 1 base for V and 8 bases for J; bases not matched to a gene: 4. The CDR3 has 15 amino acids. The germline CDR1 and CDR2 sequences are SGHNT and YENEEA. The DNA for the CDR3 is TGTGCCAGCAGCTTAGTAGCGGGAGGGATTGATGAGCAGTTCTTC. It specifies CASSLVAGGIDEQFF.

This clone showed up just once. CDR3 DNA sequence: TGCAGCGTCATCGTTGGGAGTTCGGGCACTGAAGCTTTCTTT. It codes for CSVIVGSSGTEAFF. The rearrangement links TRBV29-1 to TRBJ1-1, with unresolved D. Between the trimmed V and J ends, which lost 6 bases and 4 bases, there was a span of 18 bases. The CDR3 has 14 amino acids. CDR1 and CDR2 from the germline V gene are SQVTM and ANQGSEA.

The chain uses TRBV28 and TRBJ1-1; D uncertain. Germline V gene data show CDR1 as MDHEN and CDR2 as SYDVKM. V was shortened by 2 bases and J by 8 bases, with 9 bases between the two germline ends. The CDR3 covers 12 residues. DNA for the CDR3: TGTGCCAGCAGTTTACTCACGGGGGAAGCTTTCTTT. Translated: CASSLLTGEAFF.

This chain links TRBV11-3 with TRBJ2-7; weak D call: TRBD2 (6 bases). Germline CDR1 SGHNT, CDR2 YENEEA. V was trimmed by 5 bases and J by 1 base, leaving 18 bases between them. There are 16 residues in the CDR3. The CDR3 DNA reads TGTGCCAGCAGCGCGCTACGGGCGGGATCTTCCTACGAGCAGTACTTC. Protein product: CASSALRAGSSYEQYF.

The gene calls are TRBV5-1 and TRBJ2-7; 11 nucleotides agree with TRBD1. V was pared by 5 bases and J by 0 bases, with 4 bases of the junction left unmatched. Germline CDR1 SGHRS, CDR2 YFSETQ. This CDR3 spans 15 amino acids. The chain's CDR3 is CASRRDRGSSYEQYF. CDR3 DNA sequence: TGCGCCAGCAGACGGGACAGGGGGAGCTCCTACGAGCAGTACTTC.

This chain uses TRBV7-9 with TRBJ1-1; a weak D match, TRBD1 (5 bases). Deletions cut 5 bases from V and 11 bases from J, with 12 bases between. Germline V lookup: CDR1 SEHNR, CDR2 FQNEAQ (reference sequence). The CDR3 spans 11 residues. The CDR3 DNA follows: TGTGCCAGCAGCCCACAGGCACCGGCTTTCTTT. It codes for CASSPQAPAFF.

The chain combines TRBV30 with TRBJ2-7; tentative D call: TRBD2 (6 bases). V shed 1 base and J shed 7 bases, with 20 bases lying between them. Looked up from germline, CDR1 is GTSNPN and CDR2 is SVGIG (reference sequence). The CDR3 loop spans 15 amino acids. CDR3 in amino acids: CAWSAPWGETGEQYF. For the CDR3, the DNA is TGTGCCTGGAGTGCCCCGTGGGGGGAAACGGGAGAGCAGTACTTC. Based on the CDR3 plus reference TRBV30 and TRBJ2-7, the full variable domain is SQTIHQWPATLVQPVGSPLSLECTVEGTSNPNLYWYRQAAGRGLQLLFYSVGIGQISSEVPQNLSASRPQDRQFILSSKKLLLSDSGFYLCAWSAPWGETGEQYFGPGTRLTVT.

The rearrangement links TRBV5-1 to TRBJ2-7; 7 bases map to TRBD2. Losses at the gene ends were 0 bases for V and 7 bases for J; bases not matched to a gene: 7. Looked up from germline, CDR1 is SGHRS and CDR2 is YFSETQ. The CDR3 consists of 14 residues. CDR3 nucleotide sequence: TGCGCCAGCAGCTTGGTTGCGGGAGACCAAGAGCAGTACTTC. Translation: CASSLVAGDQEQYF.

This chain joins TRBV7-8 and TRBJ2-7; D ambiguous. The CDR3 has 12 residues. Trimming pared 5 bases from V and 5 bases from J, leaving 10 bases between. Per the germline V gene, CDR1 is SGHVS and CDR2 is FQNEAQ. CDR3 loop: CASSPNTHEQYF. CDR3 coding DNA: TGTGCCAGCAGCCCAAATACTCACGAGCAGTACTTC.

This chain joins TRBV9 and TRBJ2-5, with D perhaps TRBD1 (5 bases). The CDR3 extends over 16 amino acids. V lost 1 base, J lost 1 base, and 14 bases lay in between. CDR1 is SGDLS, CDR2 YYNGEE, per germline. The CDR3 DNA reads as TGTGCCAGCAGCGTACGATCAGGGTGGGGCCAAGAGACCCAGTACTTC. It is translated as CASSVRSGWGQETQYF.

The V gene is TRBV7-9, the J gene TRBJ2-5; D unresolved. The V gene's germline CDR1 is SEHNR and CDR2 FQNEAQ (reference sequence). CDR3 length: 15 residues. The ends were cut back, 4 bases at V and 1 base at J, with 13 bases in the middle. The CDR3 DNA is TGTGCCAGCAGCTCCCCCCCAGGAACCCAAGAGACCCAGTACTTC. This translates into CASSSPPGTQETQYF.

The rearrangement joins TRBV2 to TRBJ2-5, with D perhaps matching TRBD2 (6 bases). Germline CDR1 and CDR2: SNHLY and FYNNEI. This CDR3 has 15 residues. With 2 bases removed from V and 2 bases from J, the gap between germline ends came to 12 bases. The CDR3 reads CASSELSGPQETQYF. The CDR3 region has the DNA TGTGCCAGCAGTGAATTGAGCGGGCCTCAAGAGACCCAGTACTTC.

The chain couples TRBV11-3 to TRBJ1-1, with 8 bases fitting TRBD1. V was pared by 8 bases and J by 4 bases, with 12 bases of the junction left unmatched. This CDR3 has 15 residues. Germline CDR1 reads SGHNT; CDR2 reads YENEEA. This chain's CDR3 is CASLEAGGLGTEAFF. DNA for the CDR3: TGTGCCAGCCTGGAGGCAGGGGGCTTGGGCACTGAAGCTTTCTTT.

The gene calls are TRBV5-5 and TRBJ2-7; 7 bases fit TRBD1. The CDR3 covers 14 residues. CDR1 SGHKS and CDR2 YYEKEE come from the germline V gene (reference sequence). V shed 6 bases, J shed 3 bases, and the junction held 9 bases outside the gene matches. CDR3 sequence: CASNERRDSYEQYF. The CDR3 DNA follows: TGTGCCAGCAACGAAAGACGGGACAGCTACGAGCAGTACTTC.

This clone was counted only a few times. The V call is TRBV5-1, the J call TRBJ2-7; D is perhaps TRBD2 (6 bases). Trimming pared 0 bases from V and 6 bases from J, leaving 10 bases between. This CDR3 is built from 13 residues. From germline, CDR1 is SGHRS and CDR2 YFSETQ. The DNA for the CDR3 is TGCGCCAGCAGCTTGGGGCAGGGAGGCGAGCAGTACTTC. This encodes CASSLGQGGEQYF.

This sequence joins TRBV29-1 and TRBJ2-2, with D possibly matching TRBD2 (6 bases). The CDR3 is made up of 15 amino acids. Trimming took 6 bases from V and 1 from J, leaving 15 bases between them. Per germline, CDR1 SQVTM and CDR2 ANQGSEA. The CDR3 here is CSVPNSGRNTGELFF. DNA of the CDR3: TGCAGCGTCCCCAATAGCGGTAGGAACACCGGGGAGCTGTTTTTT.

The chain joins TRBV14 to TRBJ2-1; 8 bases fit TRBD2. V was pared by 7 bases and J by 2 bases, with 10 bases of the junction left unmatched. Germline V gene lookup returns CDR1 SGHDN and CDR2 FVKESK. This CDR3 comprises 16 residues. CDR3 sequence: CASNDGGRIAYNEQFF. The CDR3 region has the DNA TGTGCCAGCAATGACGGCGGGAGGATTGCCTACAATGAGCAGTTCTTC.

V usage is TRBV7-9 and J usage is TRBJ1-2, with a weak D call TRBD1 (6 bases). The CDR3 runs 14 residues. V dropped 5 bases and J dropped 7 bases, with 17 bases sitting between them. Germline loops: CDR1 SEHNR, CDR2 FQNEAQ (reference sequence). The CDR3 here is CASSPGGGGGGYTF. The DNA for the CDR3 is TGTGCCAGCAGCCCCGGCGGGGGCGGCGGTGGCTACACCTTC.

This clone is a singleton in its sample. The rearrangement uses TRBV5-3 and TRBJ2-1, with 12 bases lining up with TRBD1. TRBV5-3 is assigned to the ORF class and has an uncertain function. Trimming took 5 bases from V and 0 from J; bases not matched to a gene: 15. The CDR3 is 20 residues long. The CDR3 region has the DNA TGTGCCAGAAGACAGGGACAGGGGGCTTCTAGCACGAGCTCCTACAATGAGCAGTTCTTC. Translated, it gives CARRQGQGASSTSSYNEQFF.